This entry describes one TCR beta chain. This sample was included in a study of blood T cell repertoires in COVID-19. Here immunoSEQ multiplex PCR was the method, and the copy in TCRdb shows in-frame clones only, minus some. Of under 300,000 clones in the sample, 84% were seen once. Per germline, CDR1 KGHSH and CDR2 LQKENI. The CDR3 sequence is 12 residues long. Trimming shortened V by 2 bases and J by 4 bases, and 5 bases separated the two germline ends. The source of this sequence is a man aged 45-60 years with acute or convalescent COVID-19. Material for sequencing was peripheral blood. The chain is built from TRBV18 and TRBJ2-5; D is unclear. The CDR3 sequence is CASSPGGETQYF. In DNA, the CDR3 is TGTGCCAGCTCACCAGGCGGAGAGACCCAGTACTTC.